The present TCR beta chain was sequenced within a study of control samples from healthy donors and cancer patients. Generated by immunoSEQ multiplex PCR, the TCRdb table keeps only in-frame clones and is missing some. The table has about 110,000 clones, just under 85% seen once. Germline CDR1 is SGHNT and CDR2 is YYREEE (reference sequence). The CDR3 contains 16 residues. The ends lost 3 bases at V and 4 bases at J; junction bases unmatched: 9. Sequencing was done on a sample of blood. The sequence was collected from a man younger than 35 in good health. The chain has TRBV5-4 and TRBJ2-1; 8 nucleotides agree with TRBD2. The CDR3 sequence: CASSYDRSGGYNEQFF. CDR3 in DNA: TGTGCCAGCAGCTACGATCGCAGCGGGGGTTACAATGAGCAGTTCTTC.